This entry features one T cell receptor beta chain sequence. The CDR3 is made up of 15 amino acids. TCRdb re-analysed the PCR reads in MiXCR, keeping a single row per CDR3 protein. The repertoire holds around 470,000 distinct CDR3 sequences, with roughly 25% as singletons. This sample stems from a study of molecular identifiers for immune sequencing clone quantification. The sample consisted of naive CD8+ T cells from blood, with Jurkat cell RNA spiked in. Subset indicated: FACS-sorted CD8+CD4-CCR7+CD45RA+ naive T cells. The chain recombines TRBV21-1 with TRBJ1-2; no DNA check was done on the table's D call, TRBD1. TRBV21-1 has pseudogene status. The clonotype was recovered from a human donor in good health. Some libraries in this study had Jurkat cell RNA spiked in. The CDR3 sequence: CASSKCVLGPYGYTF. The CDR3 DNA sequence: TGTGCCAGCAGCAAATGCGTGTTGGGGCCCTATGGCTACACCTTC.